A single T cell receptor beta chain is shown here with its context. The CDR3 has 14 amino acids. The germline V gene has CDR1 DFQATT and CDR2 SNEGSKA (reference sequence). The data are from a study of CXCR3-negative and CXCR3-positive naive CD8 T cells. cDNA libraries for TRB were generated by 5' RACE incorporating UMI labels. From the 5' RACE reads, TCRdb lists one entry per CDR3 protein and no DNA. The data show roughly 50,000 distinct CDR3 sequences, and the top ten clones hold 20% to 25%. This clonotype originated in a human donor in good health. Some clones in this sample may be carry-over from other donors' samples. The V gene is TRBV20-1, the J gene TRBJ2-5. Material for sequencing was memory CD8+ T cells from blood. CDR3 sequence: CSARDFRYSETQYF.